This TCR beta chain was sequenced in a study of blood T cell repertoires in COVID-19. Participants were aged 18 to 89 years from more than 20 US areas. Which cohort a participant joined came from the clinical history participants gave. Original processing notes: Reference gene primers were amplified, and this amplification served to estimate nucleated cell counts. Sequencing used immunoSEQ multiplex PCR; TCRdb keeps in-frame clones, though not all of them. V and J calls and clone size are copied from that table; D and trimming were computed from the DNA. The sample lists 200,000 to 250,000 clones, 85% to 90% occurring once. The V gene end was trimmed by 4 bases and the J gene end by 3 bases; junction bases not matched to a gene: 5. Looked up from germline, CDR1 is MNHEY and CDR2 is SMNVEV (reference sequence). The CDR3 contains 14 residues.

The chain uses TRBV27 and TRBJ2-7; 8 nucleotides align to TRBD1. The sample taken for sequencing was PBMCs or T cells enriched from blood (not recorded which). The sequence derives from a woman aged 45-60 years with acute COVID-19. The CDR3 DNA reads as TGTGCCAGCAGTTATGGGACAGGAGTCTACGAGCAGTACTTC. It specifies CASSYGTGVYEQYF.